This T cell receptor (beta chain) appears in the sequencing data of a study of PD-1 blockade in classical Hodgkin lymphoma. Study-level points and caveats: For complete responders, baseline diversity was comparable to that of newly diagnosed patients. Healthy donors were reported to have higher baseline TCR diversity than newly diagnosed patients.

Time point denoted: cycle 4 day 1 (C4D1), after 5 to 7 weeks of nivolumab. Each patient experienced a relapse that followed autologous stem cell transplantation, and brentuximab vedotin exposure varied. Purified CD4+ T cells were obtained from thawed PBMCs through magnetic negative selection. Sequenced by immunoSEQ multiplex PCR; TCRdb stores in-frame clones only, minus some. The sample lists around 37,000 clones, around 90% occurring once. V gave up 0 bases and J gave up 8 bases, with 17 bases separating them. The length of the CDR3 is 16 residues. CDR1 is SGHRS and CDR2 is YFSETQ in the germline V gene. Remarks on this clone: Antigen specificity is unknown.

The clonotype was recovered from a human donor with classical Hodgkin lymphoma. V and J are TRBV5-1 and TRBJ1-4; weak D call: TRBD1 (5 bases). This material consisted of CD4+ T cells from blood, taken before the fourth cycle of nivolumab. CDR3 in amino acids: CASSLDPRGPGEKLFF. CDR3 DNA: TGCGCCAGCAGCTTGGATCCCCGTGGGCCAGGGGAAAAACTGTTTTTT.